This T cell receptor (beta chain) was identified in a study of T-cell reconstitution after alpha-beta-depleted transplantation in children. General study points: After transplant, at about two months, alpha-beta T cells were reportedly derived from several hundred expanded graft clones. The origin of high day-60 TCRbeta diversity in some patients lay in surviving recipient T cells and thymic progenitors. T-cell counts and diversity at one year following transplant were attributed mainly to newly produced T cells.

This CDR3 has 14 amino acids. Trimming shortened V by 0 bases and J by 6 bases, and 10 bases separated the two germline ends. From germline, CDR1 is SGHRS and CDR2 YFSETQ. Within the sample, this clonotype is medium-sized (0.01 to 0.1%). Its specificity is not known. Unique molecular identifiers tagged the TCRbeta library. TCRdb called the PCR reads again in MiXCR, with one record for every CDR3 protein. The repertoire has some 2,900 distinct CDR3 sequences, 20% to 25% of them found once; the top ten carry around 42%. The sequencing here drew on PBMCs, mostly from graft donor cells, taken 60 days after TCRalphabeta/CD19-depleted stem cell transplant. The V gene is TRBV5-1, the J gene TRBJ2-4; possible D gene TRBD1, 5 bases. This clonotype was obtained from a female patient aged 5 to 17 who had a stem cell transplant for acute lymphoblastic leukemia, so the T cells may come from the graft donor. CDR3 DNA sequence: TGCGCCAGCAGCTTGGAAGGGGTTGGAAACATTCAGTACTTC. It yields the protein CASSLEGVGNIQYF.